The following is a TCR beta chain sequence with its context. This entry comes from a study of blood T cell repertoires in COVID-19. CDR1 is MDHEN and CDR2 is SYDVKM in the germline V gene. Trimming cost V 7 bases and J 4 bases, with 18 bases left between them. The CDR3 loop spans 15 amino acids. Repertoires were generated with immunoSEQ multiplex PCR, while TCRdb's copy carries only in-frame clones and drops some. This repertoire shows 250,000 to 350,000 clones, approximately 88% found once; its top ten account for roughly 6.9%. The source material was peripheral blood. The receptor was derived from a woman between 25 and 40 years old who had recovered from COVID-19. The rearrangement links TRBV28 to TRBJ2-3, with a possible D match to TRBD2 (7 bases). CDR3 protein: CASNWGGEYSDTQYF. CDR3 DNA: TGTGCCAGCAATTGGGGGGGCGAGTACTCAGATACGCAGTATTTT.